The rows below give T cell receptor beta chains drawn from one sample of a study of T cell changes during pregnancy in multiple sclerosis. Here immunoSEQ multiplex PCR was the method, and the copy in TCRdb shows in-frame clones only, minus some. Here the sample spans 34,000 or so clones, around nine tenths being singletons. The sample was CD8+ T cells from peripheral blood mononuclear cells, taken before pregnancy. These receptors were collected from a female donor with multiple sclerosis, enrolled in a pregnancy study. CDR3s include the opening cysteine and the closing phenylalanine or tryptophan. Fields, in order: J gene, D gene, CDR3 length, clone size, V gene, CDR3 protein, CDR3 DNA. D genes are given only for firm matches. A clone size is listed for some rows: how often the clone was seen (once, few, many), or a class if it is expanded.

TRBJ2-7 - 16 - TRBV9 CASSVTPTGRYYEQYF TGTGCCAGCAGCGTAACCCCCACAGGGAGATACTACGAGCAGTACTTC
TRBJ2-7 - 19 - TRBV6-4 CASSDGDGHLLTRGYEQYF TGTGCCAGCAGTGACGGAGACGGGCATCTCCTCACCCGGGGCTACGAGCAGTACTTC
TRBJ2-2 - 15 - TRBV6-5 CASSYSTANTGELFF TGTGCCAGCAGTTACTCGACAGCGAACACCGGGGAGCTGTTTTTT
TRBJ2-7 TRBD2 16 - TRBV4-1 CASSQDAGTSGYEQYF TGCGCCAGCAGCCAAGACGCCGGGACTAGCGGCTACGAGCAGTACTTC
TRBJ2-5 - 17 once TRBV7-2 CASSLRLRAGATETQYF TGTGCCAGCAGCTTAAGACTTAGGGCAGGGGCCACAGAGACCCAGTACTTC
TRBJ1-5 TRBD1 15 once TRBV2 CASSEGTGVGQPQHF TGTGCCAGCAGCGAAGGGACAGGGGTTGGTCAGCCCCAGCATTTT
TRBJ2-7 - 11 - TRBV27 CAVGGSYEQYF TGTGCCGTCGGGGGTTCCTACGAGCAGTACTTC
TRBJ2-7 - 11 - TRBV27 CASGAKGEQYF TGTGCCAGTGGGGCAAAGGGGGAGCAGTACTTC
TRBJ2-1 TRBD2 19 - TRBV5-5 CASSPGLAGGQSSYNEQFF TGTGCCAGCAGCCCAGGACTAGCGGGGGGACAATCCTCCTACAATGAGCAGTTCTTC
TRBJ1-5 TRBD1 17 - TRBV14 CASSQARDREGWQPQHF TGTGCCAGCAGCCAGGCAAGGGACAGGGAGGGATGGCAGCCCCAGCATTTT
TRBJ1-1 TRBD1 14 once TRBV5-6 CASSLGQGRPEAFF TGTGCCAGCAGCTTGGGACAGGGGAGACCTGAAGCTTTCTTT
TRBJ2-7 TRBD2 15 - TRBV4-2 CASSQGLSGRVEQYF TGTGCCAGCAGCCAAGGTCTTAGCGGGAGGGTTGAGCAGTACTTC
TRBJ2-7 TRBD2 16 - TRBV5-1 CASSPATSGTMGEQYF TGCGCCAGCAGCCCCGCGACTAGCGGGACCATGGGGGAGCAGTACTTC
TRBJ1-2 - 14 - TRBV27 CASSLSKGGHGYTF TGTGCCAGCAGTTTATCGAAAGGGGGTCATGGCTACACCTTC
TRBJ2-7 TRBD1 17 once TRBV4-3 CASSQDWDRGSTYEQYF TGCGCCAGCAGCCAAGATTGGGACAGGGGATCCACCTACGAGCAGTACTTC
TRBJ2-1 TRBD2 14 - TRBV30 CARAIASGYVEQFF TGTGCCCGGGCTATAGCTAGCGGGTATGTTGAGCAGTTCTTC
TRBJ2-5 TRBD2 15 - TRBV6-5 CASSYSTSEGETQYF TGTGCCAGCAGTTACTCGACTAGCGAGGGAGAGACCCAGTACTTC
TRBJ1-4 - 16 - TRBV10-2 CASSTGQPIANEKLFF TGCGCCAGCAGTACCGGACAGCCTATCGCTAATGAAAAACTGTTTTTT
TRBJ2-2 - 15 - TRBV5-8 CASSFIGASTGELFF TGTGCCAGCAGCTTCATAGGGGCTAGCACCGGGGAGCTGTTTTTT
TRBJ1-5 - 13 - TRBV30 CAWSGQGNQPQHF TGTGCCTGGAGTGGACAGGGCAATCAGCCCCAGCATTTT
TRBJ2-1 TRBD2 15 - TRBV6-5 CASSYGAGVSNEQFF TGTGCCAGCAGTTACGGGGCGGGAGTTAGCAATGAGCAGTTCTTC
TRBJ2-5 - 15 - TRBV5-1 CASSPGMIGQETQYF TGCGCCAGCAGCCCCGGGATGATAGGACAAGAGACCCAGTACTTC
TRBJ1-1 - 15 - TRBV7-6 CASSPPGELNTEAFF TGTGCCAGCAGTCCGCCCGGGGAATTGAACACTGAAGCTTTCTTT
TRBJ1-1 - 14 - TRBV7-6 CASSPGGPNTEAFF TGTGCCAGCAGCCCGGGGGGCCCTAACACTGAAGCTTTCTTT